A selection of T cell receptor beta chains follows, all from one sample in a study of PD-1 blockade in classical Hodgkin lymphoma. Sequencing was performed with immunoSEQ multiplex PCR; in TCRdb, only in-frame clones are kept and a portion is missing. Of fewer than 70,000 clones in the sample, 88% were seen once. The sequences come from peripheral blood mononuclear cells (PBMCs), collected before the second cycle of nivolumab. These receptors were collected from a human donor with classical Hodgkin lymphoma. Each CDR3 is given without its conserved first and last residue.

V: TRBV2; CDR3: ATSEGALAEAF
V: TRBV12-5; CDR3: ASGLIVTGPSGNTIY
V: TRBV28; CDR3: ASSDYPNTIY
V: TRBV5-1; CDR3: ASSFRSSTDTQY
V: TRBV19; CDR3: ASKLAGANTGELF
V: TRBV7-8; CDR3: ASSSWGGVTDTQY
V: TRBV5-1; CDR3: ASRTLGGGSYNEQF
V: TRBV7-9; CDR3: ASSLGGLADEQF
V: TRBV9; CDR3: ASSAFSGGVYEQF
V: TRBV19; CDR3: ASSPTGPLALNYGYT
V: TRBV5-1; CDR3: ASSLVGGQETQY
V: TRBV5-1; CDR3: ASSPGQSEAF
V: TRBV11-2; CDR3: ASLGTLNTGELF
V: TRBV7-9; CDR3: ASSLESGFGGYT
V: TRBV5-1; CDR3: ASSVRGQGRGNNEKLF
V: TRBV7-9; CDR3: ASSFHLGTSHSPLH
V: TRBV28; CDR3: ASSLPGGGSYEQY
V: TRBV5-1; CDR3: ASSLSASNSPLH
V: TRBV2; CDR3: ASRVRGQTYEQY
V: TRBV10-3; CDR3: AISDLLRLAPGELF
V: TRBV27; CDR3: ASSDLYSNQPQH
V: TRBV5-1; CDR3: ASSAQGAGETQY
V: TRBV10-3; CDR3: AISRRPPGQGDLSTEAF
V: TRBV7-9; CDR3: ASSLRQETQY
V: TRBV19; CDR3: ASRRTGGTDTQY
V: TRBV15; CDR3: ATSRAGLAYEQY
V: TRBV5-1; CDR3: ASSLAGTGSYTQY
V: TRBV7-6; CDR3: ASSSDWTDTQY
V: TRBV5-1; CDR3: ASSLGSGRYEQY
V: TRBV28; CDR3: ASRGGPRTDTQY
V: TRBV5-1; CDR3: ASSEGALGEKLF
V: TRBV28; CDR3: ASRNPGTGKNIQY
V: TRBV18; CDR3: ASSPLGLNNEQF
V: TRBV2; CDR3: ASSDWGRENTEAF
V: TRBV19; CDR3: ASSIGGGGLGAF
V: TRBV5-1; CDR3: ASSLGDSSYGYT
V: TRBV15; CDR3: ATSRGDRDGDEQF
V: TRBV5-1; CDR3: ASSDSGQLYGYT
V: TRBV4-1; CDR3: ASSQDSTGGYEQY
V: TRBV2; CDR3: ASGTAGTGRGQPQH
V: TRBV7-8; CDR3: ASSLGTDTQY
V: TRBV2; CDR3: ASIRAPSQGWDNEQF
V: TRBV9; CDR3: ASSVAPSSLYTEAF
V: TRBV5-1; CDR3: ASSLAGLSSGNTIY
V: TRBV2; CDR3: ASSEASTTRTDTQY
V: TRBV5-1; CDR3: ASSLAGARGVEQY
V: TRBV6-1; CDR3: ASSLQGALDSPLH
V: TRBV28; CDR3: ASSSAGTGNEQF